The subject of this entry is one TCR beta chain. Its antigen is unidentified. This specimen belongs to a study of OX40 agonist ivuxolimab in advanced cancers. Study-wide background: It was ivuxolimab, an agonistic anti-OX40 (CD134) antibody, that patients were treated with. Eligibility admitted prior anti-PD-1, anti-PD-L1 or anti-CTLA-4 therapy; 35% to 40% had some. Study results and limitations: CD8+ T cells (on average) carried more expanded clones than CD4+ T cells. Low normalized T-cell clonal expansion also characterized some of the nonresponders.

Per germline, CDR1 SNHLY and CDR2 FYNNEI. CDR3 length equals 14 residues. The trim removed 8 bases at V and 4 bases at J, leaving 10 bases unmatched. The method was immunoSEQ multiplex PCR; TCRdb's version includes in-frame clones alone and lacks a portion of them. The table includes about 65,000 clones, 89% detected once. The sequence derives from an adult with an advanced solid tumor such as melanoma, head and neck, liver or kidney cancer. The input for sequencing was CD4+ or CD8+ T cells sorted from blood, taken in a trial of the OX40 agonist ivuxolimab. The chain couples TRBV2 to TRBJ2-5; 7 positions match TRBD1. The CDR3 DNA is TGTGCCAGCGTACCGACAGGGCCCCCAGAGACCCAGTACTTC. This sequence encodes CASVPTGPPETQYF.